This TCR beta chain stems from a study of T cell repertoires in cytomegalovirus infection. Findings and caveats of the study: Frequencies of public TCR beta families were cumulated, and this identified carriers of CMV plus the relevant HLA. Ex vivo responses were dominated by HLA-C-restricted CMV-specific TCR beta clonotypes.

TCRdb reprocessed the reads with MiXCR, giving one entry per CDR3 protein. The sample holds under 850,000 distinct CDR3 sequences, about 40% seen once. Germline V lookup: CDR1 MNHEY, CDR2 SVGAGI. The V and J ends lost 6 bases and 9 bases, in that order; junction bases with no gene match: 4. This CDR3 is 13 amino acids long. Concerning this clonotype: The antigen remains unidentified.

This chain uses TRBV6-5 with TRBJ1-6; 8 bases map to TRBD1. This TCR derives from a human donor in good health (CMV status not recorded). Some clones in this sample may be carry-over from other donors' samples. The sample was PBMCs. The CDR3 nucleotides read TGTGCCAGCAGGAGACAGGGGAGTTCACCCCTCCACTTT. This translates into CASRRQGSSPLHF.